Reported below is one T cell receptor (beta chain). Its antigen is currently unknown. V shed 2 bases and J shed 1 base, with 9 bases lying between them. Germline CDR1 SNHLY, CDR2 FYNNEI. This CDR3 has 15 residues. The data originate from a study of radiotherapy plus CTLA-4 blockade in lung cancer. Study in general: Across the patients, objective responses occurred in 18%, and disease control in under 35%. Study-wide results and limits: Reported findings show early blood T cell clone dynamics, with interferon-beta, best predicted response. Among blood TCR repertoires after radiotherapy plus ipilimumab, tumor-derived clones expanded.

Sequenced by immunoSEQ multiplex PCR; TCRdb stores in-frame clones only, minus some. The sample gives some 30,000 clones, 70% to 75% of which show up once; around 14% is in the top ten. Enrolled patients, whose metastatic non-small-cell lung cancer was chemo-refractory, received focal radiation plus CTLA-4 blockade with ipilimumab. This chain joins TRBV2 and TRBJ1-5, with unresolved D. The sample was peripheral blood, taken from a patient treated with radiotherapy plus ipilimumab. The TCR sequence derives from a human donor with non-small cell lung cancer that progressed on radiotherapy plus ipilimumab. CDR3 DNA: TGTGCCAGCAGTGAATCGTCAGCCAGCAATCAGCCCCAGCATTTT. Its translation is CASSESSASNQPQHF. Full variable domain (remainder filled in from reference TRBV2 and TRBJ1-5): EPEVTQTPSHQVTQMGQEVILRCVPISNHLYFYWYRQILGQKVEFLVSFYNNEISEKSEIFDDQFSVERPDGSNFTLKIRSTKLEDSAMYFCASSESSASNQPQHFGDGTRLSIL.